Listed below are T cell receptor beta chains from one sample, sequenced in a study of blood T cell repertoires in COVID-19. Some clones are missing from TCRdb's copy, which holds only in-frame ones; the method was immunoSEQ multiplex PCR. This sample carries about 160,000 clones, approximately 88% of them seen once, and the ten largest clones take about 10%. Sequencing input: peripheral blood. The receptor set was obtained from a woman at least 80 years old with active or convalescent COVID-19. Each CDR3 is given with its conserved first and last residue. The order of the fields is V gene, J gene, CDR3 length, CDR3 protein.

>TRBV10-3|TRBJ2-1|12
CAIRTAYNEQFF
>TRBV4-2|TRBJ1-2|17
CASSQSSGREFLDGYTF
>TRBV6-5|TRBJ1-1|16
CASSSSRRGQGAEAFF
>TRBV2|TRBJ2-7|15
CASSDPGTGKYEQYF
>TRBV15|TRBJ1-3|15
CATSRDSGSGNTIYF
>TRBV5-1|TRBJ2-3|15
CASSFSGGDTDAQYF
>TRBV24-1|TRBJ2-5|15
CATSDPMTGSETQYF
>TRBV7-2|TRBJ1-2|14
CASSGDRGNYGYTF
>TRBV11-3|TRBJ1-4|15
CASSSHPGEGEKLFF
>TRBV5-1|TRBJ1-1|16
CASSLVPGVVNTEAFF
>TRBV5-8|TRBJ1-6|16
CASSRGDKTYNSPLHF
>TRBV9|TRBJ1-3|17
CASSADPGGVSGNTIYF
>TRBV18|TRBJ1-6|15
CASSPSGTANSPLHF
>TRBV4-1|TRBJ2-3|15
CASSQPGQGPDTQYF
>TRBV5-6|TRBJ2-7|14
CASSLQQFTYEQYF
>TRBV12-2|TRBJ1-6|18
CASRLGDTVRGDNSPLHF
>TRBV7-7|TRBJ2-5|15
CASSFSGGETETQYF
>TRBV4-1|TRBJ1-3|12
CASSQGGTAPYF
>TRBV30|TRBJ1-3|15
CAWSPYGSKGNTIYF
>TRBV11-2|TRBJ1-2|13
CASSTDRAYGYTF
>TRBV4-3|TRBJ1-6|15
CASSQVLVGGSPLHF
>TRBV7-2|TRBJ2-7|14
CASSSQGGGYEQYF
>TRBV6-6|TRBJ2-7|14
CASSPRSPQYEQYF
>TRBV9|TRBJ2-3|15
CASSVGGIGADTQYF
>TRBV19|TRBJ1-5|15
CASTLGDRVGQPQHF
>TRBV6-2/TRBV6-3|TRBJ2-7|16
CASSYRDKQGRYEQYF
>TRBV6-6|TRBJ1-4|15
CASSSGTATNEKLFF
>TRBV20-1|TRBJ1-1|10
CSAKDRVAFF
>TRBV5-4|TRBJ2-5|14
CASSLTGSQETQYF
>TRBV5-1|TRBJ2-5|14
CASSLGQIQETQYF
>TRBV5-6|TRBJ1-5|14
CASSLLGSNQPQHF
>TRBV5-5|TRBJ1-1|13
CATKRAGETEAFF